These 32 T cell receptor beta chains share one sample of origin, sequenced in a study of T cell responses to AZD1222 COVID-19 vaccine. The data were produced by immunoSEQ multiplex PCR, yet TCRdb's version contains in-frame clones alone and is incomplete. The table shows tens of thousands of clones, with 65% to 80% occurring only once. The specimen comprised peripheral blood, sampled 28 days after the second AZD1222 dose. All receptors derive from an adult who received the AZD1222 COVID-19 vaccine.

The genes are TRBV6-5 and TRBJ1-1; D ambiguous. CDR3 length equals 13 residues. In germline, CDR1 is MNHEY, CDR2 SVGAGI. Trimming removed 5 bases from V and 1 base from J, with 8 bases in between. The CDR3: CASSQEGNTEAFF. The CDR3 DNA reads TGTGCCAGCAGTCAGGAGGGGAACACTGAAGCTTTCTTT.

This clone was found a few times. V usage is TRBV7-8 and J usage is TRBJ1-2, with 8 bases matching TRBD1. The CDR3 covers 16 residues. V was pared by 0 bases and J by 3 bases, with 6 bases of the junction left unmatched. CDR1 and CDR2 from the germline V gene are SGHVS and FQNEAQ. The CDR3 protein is CASSLARGRLDYGYTF. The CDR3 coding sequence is TGTGCCAGCAGCTTAGCCAGGGGGCGCCTAGACTATGGCTACACCTTC.

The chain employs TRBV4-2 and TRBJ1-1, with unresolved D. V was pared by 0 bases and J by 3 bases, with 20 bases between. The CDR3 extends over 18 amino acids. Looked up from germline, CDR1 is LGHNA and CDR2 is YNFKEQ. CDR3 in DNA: TGTGCCAGCAGCCAAGATCCCCCCCTGGGAGCGAGGGACACTGAAGCTTTCTTT. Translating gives CASSQDPPLGARDTEAFF.

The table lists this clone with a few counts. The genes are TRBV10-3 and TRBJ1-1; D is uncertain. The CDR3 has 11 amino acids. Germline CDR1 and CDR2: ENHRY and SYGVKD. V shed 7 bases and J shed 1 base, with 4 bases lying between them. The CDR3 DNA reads TGTGCCATCATGGAGAACACTGAAGCTTTCTTT. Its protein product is CAIMENTEAFF.

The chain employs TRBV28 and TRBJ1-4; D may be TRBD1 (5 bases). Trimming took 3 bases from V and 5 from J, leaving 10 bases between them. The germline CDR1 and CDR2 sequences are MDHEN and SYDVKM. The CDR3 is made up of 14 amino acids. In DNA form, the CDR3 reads TGTGCCAGCAGTTTGACAGCCCTAAATGAAAAACTGTTTTTT. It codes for CASSLTALNEKLFF.

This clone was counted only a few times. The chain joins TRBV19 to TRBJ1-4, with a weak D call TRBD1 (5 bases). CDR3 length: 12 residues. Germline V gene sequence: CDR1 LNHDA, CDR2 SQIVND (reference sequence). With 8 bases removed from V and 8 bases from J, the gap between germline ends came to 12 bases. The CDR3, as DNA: TGTGCCAGTCAGGGACTGCACGAAAAACTGTTTTTT. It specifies CASQGLHEKLFF.

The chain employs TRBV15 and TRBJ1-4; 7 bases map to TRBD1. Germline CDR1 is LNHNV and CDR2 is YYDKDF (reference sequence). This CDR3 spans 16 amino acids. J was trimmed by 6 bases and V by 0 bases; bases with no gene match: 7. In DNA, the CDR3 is TGTGCCACCAGCAGAGATGGCAGACAGGGTGATGAAAAACTGTTTTTT. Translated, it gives CATSRDGRQGDEKLFF.

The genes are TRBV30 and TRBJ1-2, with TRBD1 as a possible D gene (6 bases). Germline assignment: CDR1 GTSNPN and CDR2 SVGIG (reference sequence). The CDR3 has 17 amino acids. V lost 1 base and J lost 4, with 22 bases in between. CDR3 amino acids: CAWSGGTGYTSSYGYTF. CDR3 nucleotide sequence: TGTGCCTGGAGTGGTGGTACAGGGTATACCTCAAGCTATGGCTACACCTTC.

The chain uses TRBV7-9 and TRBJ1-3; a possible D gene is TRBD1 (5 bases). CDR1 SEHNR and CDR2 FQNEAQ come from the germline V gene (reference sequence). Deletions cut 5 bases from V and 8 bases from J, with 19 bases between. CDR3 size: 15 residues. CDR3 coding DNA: TGTGCCAGCAGCCCGGGACTTCATAAAGGGGACACCATATATTTT. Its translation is CASSPGLHKGDTIYF.

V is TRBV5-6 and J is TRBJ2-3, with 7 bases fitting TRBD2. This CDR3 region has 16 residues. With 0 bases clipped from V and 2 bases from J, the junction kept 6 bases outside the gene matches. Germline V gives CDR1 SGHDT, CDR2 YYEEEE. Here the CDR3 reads CASSLVGGGYTDTQYF. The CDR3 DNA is TGTGCCAGCAGCTTGGTAGGCGGGGGTTACACAGATACGCAGTATTTT. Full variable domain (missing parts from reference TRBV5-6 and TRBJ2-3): DAGVTQSPTHLIKTRGQQVTLRCSPKSGHDTVSWYQQALGQGPQFIFQYYEEEERQRGNFPDRFSGHQFPNYSSELNVNALLLGDSALYLCASSLVGGGYTDTQYFGPGTRLTVL.

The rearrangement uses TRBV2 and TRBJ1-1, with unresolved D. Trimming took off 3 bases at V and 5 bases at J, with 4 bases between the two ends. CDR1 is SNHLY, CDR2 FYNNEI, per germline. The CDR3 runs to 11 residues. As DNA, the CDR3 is TGTGCCAGCAGTGACTGGACTGAAGCTTTCTTT. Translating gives CASSDWTEAFF.

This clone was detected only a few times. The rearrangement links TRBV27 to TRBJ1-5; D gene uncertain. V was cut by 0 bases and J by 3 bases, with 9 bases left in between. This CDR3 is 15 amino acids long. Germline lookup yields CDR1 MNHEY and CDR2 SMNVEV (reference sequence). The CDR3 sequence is CASSLSRQNNQPQHF. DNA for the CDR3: TGTGCCAGCAGTTTATCGCGCCAGAACAATCAGCCCCAGCATTTT.

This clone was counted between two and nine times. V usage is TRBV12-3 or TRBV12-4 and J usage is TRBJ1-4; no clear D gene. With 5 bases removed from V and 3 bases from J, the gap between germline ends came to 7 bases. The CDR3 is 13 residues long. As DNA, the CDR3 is TGTGCCAGCAGTCCGGTCCCTAATGAAAAACTGTTTTTT. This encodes CASSPVPNEKLFF.

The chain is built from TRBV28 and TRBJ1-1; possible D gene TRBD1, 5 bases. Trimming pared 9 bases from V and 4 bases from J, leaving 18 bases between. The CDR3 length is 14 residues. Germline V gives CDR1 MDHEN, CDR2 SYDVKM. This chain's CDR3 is CASETRGYATEAFF. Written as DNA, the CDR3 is TGTGCCAGTGAAACCCGGGGGTATGCCACTGAAGCTTTCTTT.

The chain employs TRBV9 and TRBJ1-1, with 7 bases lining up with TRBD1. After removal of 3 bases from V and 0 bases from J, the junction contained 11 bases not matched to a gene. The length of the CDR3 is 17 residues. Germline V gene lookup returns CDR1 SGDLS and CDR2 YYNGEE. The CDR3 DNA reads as TGTGCCAGCAGCGCTCTAGAGGGGACAGAAATGAACACTGAAGCTTTCTTT. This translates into CASSALEGTEMNTEAFF.

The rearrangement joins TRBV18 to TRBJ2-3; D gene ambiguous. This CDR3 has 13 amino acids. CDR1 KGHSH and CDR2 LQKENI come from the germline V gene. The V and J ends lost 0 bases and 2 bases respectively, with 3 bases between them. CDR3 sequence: CASSPPPTDTQYF. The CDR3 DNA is TGTGCCAGCTCACCACCCCCCACAGATACGCAGTATTTT. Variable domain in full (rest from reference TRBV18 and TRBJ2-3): NAGVMQNPRHLVRRRGQEARLRCSPMKGHSHVYWYRQLPEEGLKFMVYLQKENIIDESGMPKERFSAEFPKEGPSILRIQQVVRGDSAAYFCASSPPPTDTQYFGPGTRLTVL.

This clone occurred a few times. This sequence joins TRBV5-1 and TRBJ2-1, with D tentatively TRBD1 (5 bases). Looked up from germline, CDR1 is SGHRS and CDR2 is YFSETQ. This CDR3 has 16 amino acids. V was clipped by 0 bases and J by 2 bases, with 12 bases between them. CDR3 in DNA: TGCGCCAGCAGCTTGGTTTCAGGGAAGGCCTACAATGAGCAGTTCTTC. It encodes CASSLVSGKAYNEQFF.

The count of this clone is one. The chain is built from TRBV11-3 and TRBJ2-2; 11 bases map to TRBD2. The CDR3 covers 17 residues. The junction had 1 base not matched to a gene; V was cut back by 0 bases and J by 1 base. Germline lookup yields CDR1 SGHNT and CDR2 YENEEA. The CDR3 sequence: CASSLETSGGNTGELFF. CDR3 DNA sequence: TGTGCCAGCAGCTTAGAAACTAGCGGGGGGAACACCGGGGAGCTGTTTTTT.

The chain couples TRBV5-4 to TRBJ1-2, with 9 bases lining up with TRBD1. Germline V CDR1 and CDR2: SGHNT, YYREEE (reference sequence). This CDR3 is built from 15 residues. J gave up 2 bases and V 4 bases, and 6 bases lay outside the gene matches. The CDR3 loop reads CASSVQGAANYGYTF. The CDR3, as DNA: TGTGCCAGCAGCGTACAGGGGGCGGCCAACTATGGCTACACCTTC.

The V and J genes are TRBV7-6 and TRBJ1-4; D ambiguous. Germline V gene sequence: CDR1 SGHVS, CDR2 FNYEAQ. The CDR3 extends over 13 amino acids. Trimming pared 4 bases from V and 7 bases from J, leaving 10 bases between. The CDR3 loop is CASSYLLGEKLFF. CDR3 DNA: TGTGCCAGCAGCTACCTGTTAGGTGAAAAACTGTTTTTT. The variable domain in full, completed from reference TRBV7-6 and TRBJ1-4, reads GAGVSQSPRYKVTKRGQDVALRCDPISGHVSLYWYRQALGQGPEFLTYFNYEAQQDKSGLPNDRFSAERPEGSISTLTIQRTEQRDSAMYRCASSYLLGEKLFFGSGTQLSVL.

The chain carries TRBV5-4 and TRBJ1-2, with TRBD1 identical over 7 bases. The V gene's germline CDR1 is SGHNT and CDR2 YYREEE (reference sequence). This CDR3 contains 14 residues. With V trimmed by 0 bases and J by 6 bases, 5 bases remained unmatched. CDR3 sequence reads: CASSLDRGKDGYTF. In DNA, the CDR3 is TGTGCCAGCAGCTTGGACAGGGGAAAGGATGGCTACACCTTC.

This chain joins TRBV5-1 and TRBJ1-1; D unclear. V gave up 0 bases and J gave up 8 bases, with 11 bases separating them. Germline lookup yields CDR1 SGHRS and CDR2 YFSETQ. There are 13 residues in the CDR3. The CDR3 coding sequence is TGCGCCAGCAGCTTGGCCGGAGGGTCCGAAGCTTTCTTT. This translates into CASSLAGGSEAFF.

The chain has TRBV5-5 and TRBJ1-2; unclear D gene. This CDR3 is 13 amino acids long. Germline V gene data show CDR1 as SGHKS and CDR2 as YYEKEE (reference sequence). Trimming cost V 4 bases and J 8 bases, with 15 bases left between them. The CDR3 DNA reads TGTGCCAGCAGCGGTACAGTCTTTTGGGGCTACACCTTC. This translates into CASSGTVFWGYTF.

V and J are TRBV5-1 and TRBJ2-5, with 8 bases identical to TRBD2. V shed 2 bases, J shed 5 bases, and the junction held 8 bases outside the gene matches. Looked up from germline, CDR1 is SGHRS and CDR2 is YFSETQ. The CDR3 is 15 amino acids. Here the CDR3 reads CASSFSGVSGETQYF. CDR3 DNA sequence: TGCGCCAGCAGCTTTAGCGGGGTGTCTGGGGAGACCCAGTACTTC. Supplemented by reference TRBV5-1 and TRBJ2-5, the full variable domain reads KAGVTQTPRYLIKTRGQQVTLSCSPISGHRSVSWYQQTPGQGLQFLFEYFSETQRNKGNFPGRFSGRQFSNSRSEMNVSTLELGDSALYLCASSFSGVSGETQYFGPGTRLLVL.

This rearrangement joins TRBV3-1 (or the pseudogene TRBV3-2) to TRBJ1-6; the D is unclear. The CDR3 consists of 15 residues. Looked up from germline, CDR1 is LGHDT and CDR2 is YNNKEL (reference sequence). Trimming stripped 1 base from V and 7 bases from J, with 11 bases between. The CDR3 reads CASSQGIDTNSPLHF. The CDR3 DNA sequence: TGTGCCAGCAGCCAAGGTATAGATACGAATTCACCCCTCCACTTT.

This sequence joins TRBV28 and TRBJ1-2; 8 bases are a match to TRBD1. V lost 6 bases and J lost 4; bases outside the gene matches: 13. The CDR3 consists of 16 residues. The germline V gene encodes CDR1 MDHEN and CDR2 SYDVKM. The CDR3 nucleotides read TGTGCCAGCAGCCCTACAGCAGGGGGCGGGAGCTATGGCTACACCTTC. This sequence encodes CASSPTAGGGSYGYTF.

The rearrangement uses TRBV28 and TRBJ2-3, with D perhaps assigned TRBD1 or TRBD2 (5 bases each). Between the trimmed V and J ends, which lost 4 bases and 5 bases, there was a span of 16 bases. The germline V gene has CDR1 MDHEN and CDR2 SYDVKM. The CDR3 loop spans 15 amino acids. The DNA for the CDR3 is TGTGCCAGCAGTTCGATCGGGGACGGTAGAGATACGCAGTATTTT. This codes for CASSSIGDGRDTQYF. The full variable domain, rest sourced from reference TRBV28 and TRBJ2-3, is DVKVTQSSRYLVKRTGEKVFLECVQDMDHENMFWYRQDPGLGLRLIYFSYDVKMKEKGDIPEGYSVSREKKERFSLILESASTNQTSMYLCASSSIGDGRDTQYFGPGTRLTVL.

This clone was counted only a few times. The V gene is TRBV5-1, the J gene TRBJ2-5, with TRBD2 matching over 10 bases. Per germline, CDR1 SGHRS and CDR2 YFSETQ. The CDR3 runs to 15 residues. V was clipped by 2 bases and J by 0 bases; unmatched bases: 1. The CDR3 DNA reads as TGCGCCAGCAGCTTTAGCGGGGGGTACCAAGAGACCCAGTACTTC. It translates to CASSFSGGYQETQYF.

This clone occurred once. CDR3: CASSEARRSVSNQPQHF. For the CDR3, the DNA is TGTGCCAGCAGTGAAGCGCGACGGAGTGTTAGCAATCAGCCCCAGCATTTT. The chain is built from TRBV6-1 and TRBJ1-5; D ambiguous. This CDR3 has 17 amino acids. Germline lookup yields CDR1 MNHNS and CDR2 SASEGT. Trimming pared 0 bases from V and 0 bases from J, leaving 12 bases between.

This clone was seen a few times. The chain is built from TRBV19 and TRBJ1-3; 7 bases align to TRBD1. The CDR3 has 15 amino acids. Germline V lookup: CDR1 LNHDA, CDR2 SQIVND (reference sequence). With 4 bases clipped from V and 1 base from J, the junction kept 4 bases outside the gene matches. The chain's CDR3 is CASSRDRRSGNTIYF. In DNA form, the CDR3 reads TGTGCCAGTAGTAGGGACAGACGATCTGGAAACACCATATATTTT.

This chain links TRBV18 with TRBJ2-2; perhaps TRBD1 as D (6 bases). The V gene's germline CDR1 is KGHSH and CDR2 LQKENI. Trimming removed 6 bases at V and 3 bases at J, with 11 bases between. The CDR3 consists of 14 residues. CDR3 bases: TGTGCCAGCTCCCGGACAGAGCACACCGGGGAGCTGTTTTTT. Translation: CASSRTEHTGELFF. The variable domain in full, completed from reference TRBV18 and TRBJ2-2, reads NAGVMQNPRHLVRRRGQEARLRCSPMKGHSHVYWYRQLPEEGLKFMVYLQKENIIDESGMPKERFSAEFPKEGPSILRIQQVVRGDSAAYFCASSRTEHTGELFFGEGSRLTVL.

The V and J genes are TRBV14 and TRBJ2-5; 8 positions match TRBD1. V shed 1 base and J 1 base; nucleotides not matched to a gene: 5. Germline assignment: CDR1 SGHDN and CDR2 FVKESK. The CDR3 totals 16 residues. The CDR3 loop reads CASSQGPGQAQETQYF. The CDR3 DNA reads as TGTGCCAGCAGCCAAGGTCCGGGACAGGCCCAAGAGACCCAGTACTTC. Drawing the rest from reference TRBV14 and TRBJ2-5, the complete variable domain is EAGVTQFPSHSVIEKGQTVTLRCDPISGHDNLYWYRRVMGKEIKFLLHFVKESKQDESGMPNNRFLAERTGGTYSTLKVQPAELEDSGVYFCASSQGPGQAQETQYFGPGTRLLVL.